The rows below give T cell receptor beta chains drawn from one sample of a study of blood T cell repertoires in COVID-19. Sequencing was performed with immunoSEQ multiplex PCR; in TCRdb, only in-frame clones are kept and a portion is missing. The repertoire consists of about 78,000 clones, with around nine tenths occurring once and the leading ten covering 4.5% to 6%. The sequenced sample consisted of peripheral blood. The source is a man aged 50-60 years with active or convalescent COVID-19. CDR3s include the opening cysteine and the closing phenylalanine or tryptophan. A D gene is named only where the DNA matches it firmly. Not all rows give a size; the values are once, few, many and, for expanded clones, a class.

J gene | V gene | clone size | D gene | CDR3 DNA | CDR3 protein
TRBJ2-1 | TRBV24-1 | - | - | TGTGCCACCAGTGATTTCGACACTTCCTACAATGAGCAGTTCTTC | CATSDFDTSYNEQFF
TRBJ2-7 | TRBV14 | - | TRBD1 | TGTGCCAGCAGCCGGGGACAGACCTACGAGCAGTACTTC | CASSRGQTYEQYF
TRBJ1-1 | TRBV5-5 | - | - | TGTGCCAGCAGCTTGGTCGTGAACACTGAAGCTTTCTTT | CASSLVVNTEAFF
TRBJ1-6 | TRBV2 | - | - | TGTGCCAGCTCCCAGATGGCAGGGGCCAATTCACCCCTCCACTTT | CASSQMAGANSPLHF
TRBJ1-5 | TRBV4-2 | - | - | TGTGCCAGCAGCCAGTCGGGGGTTCGGCAGCCCCAGCATTTT | CASSQSGVRQPQHF
TRBJ2-1 | TRBV3-1/TRBV3-2 | - | - | TGTGCCAGCAGCCAAGCCGGGACTTACTTCGAGAATGAGCAGTTCTTC | CASSQAGTYFENEQFF
TRBJ1-5 | TRBV6-1 | - | - | TGTGCCAGCTCCACTGATAATCAGCCCCAGCATTTT | CASSTDNQPQHF
TRBJ2-2 | TRBV5-1 | - | TRBD1 | TGCGCCAGCAGCTTCAGGGGGAGTGACACCGGGGAGCTGTTTTTT | CASSFRGSDTGELFF
TRBJ2-2 | TRBV30 | - | - | TGTGCCTGGAGTCCCCCGGACAGGAACACCGGGGAGCTGTTTTTT | CAWSPPDRNTGELFF
TRBJ1-2 | TRBV27 | - | TRBD1 | TGTGCCAGCAGCCCGACAGGGTTGTGGGGCTACACCTTC | CASSPTGLWGYTF
TRBJ1-2 | TRBV25-1 | - | - | TGTGCCAGCAGTGAAGCCGGGACACTCGGTCTAGCTAACTATGGCTACACCTTC | CASSEAGTLGLANYGYTF
TRBJ1-2 | TRBV28 | - | TRBD1 | TGTGCCAGCAGCCCGGACAGGGGGCGAAAGAGCTATGGCTACACCTTC | CASSPDRGRKSYGYTF
TRBJ2-1 | TRBV28 | - | TRBD1 | TGTGCCAGCAGTCCCTTCTCGCTCCGGGACAGGACATACAATGAGCAGTTCTTC | CASSPFSLRDRTYNEQFF
TRBJ2-1 | TRBV6-6 | - | - | TGTGCCAGCAGTCCGCGGCCGAACAATGAGCAGTTCTTC | CASSPRPNNEQFF
TRBJ2-2 | TRBV7-9 | few | - | TGTGCCGCCCAGGGAAGGTCGAACACCGGGGAGCTGTTTTTT | CAAQGRSNTGELFF
TRBJ1-6 | TRBV5-5 | - | - | TGTGCCAGCAGCTTCCAAGGAAGGGGTAATTCACCCCTCCACTTT | CASSFQGRGNSPLHF
TRBJ2-3 | TRBV5-1 | once | TRBD2 | TGCGCCAGCAGCACCCGCCCGCGGGGGGGCACAGATACGCAGTATTTT | CASSTRPRGGTDTQYF
TRBJ1-6 | TRBV25-1 | - | - | TGTGCCAGCAGTGAATCTCCTAATTCACCCCTCCACTTT | CASSESPNSPLHF
TRBJ1-1 | TRBV7-9 | - | TRBD1 | TGTGCCAGCAGCCCCAGACAGGGATTGAACACTGAAGCTTTCTTT | CASSPRQGLNTEAFF
TRBJ2-7 | TRBV6-2/TRBV6-3 | once | TRBD2 | TGTGCCAGCAGTTACTCGATATTAGCGGGGGGCGAATACGAGCAGTACTTC | CASSYSILAGGEYEQYF
TRBJ1-5 | TRBV5-8 | few | - | TGTGCCAGCAGCTTGTACAGTCTCAATCAGCCCCAGCATTTT | CASSLYSLNQPQHF